This T cell receptor beta chain was sequenced during a study of Tregs in tolerant kidney transplant recipients. Across the study: Recipients received nonmyeloablative bone marrow transplants from related graft donors, with transient mixed chimerism.

Study results and caveats: Biological reproducibility was not directly addressed, but technical replication error appeared minimal.

Only in-frame clones appear in the TCRdb table, and some are missing; sequencing was by immunoSEQ multiplex PCR. This sample's clone table lists 50,000 or so clones. Unstimulated regulatory T cells (CD4+CD25+CD127-), CD4+CD25- non-regulatory cells, CD4 and CD8 cells were FACS-sorted from thawed PBMCs. V dropped 4 bases and J dropped 0 bases, with 10 bases sitting between them. CDR3 length: 14 residues. Germline V gene data show CDR1 as SEHNR and CDR2 as FQNEAQ (reference sequence). A word on this clone: Antigen: not known. The CDR3 extends 3 residues past the end of the read, so its final part is completed from the germline J gene.

The chain recombines TRBV7-9 with TRBJ2-7; possibly TRBD1 for D (6 bases). The sequencing used CD4+ T cells from blood, collected before the transplant. The receptor comes from a human donor who received a combined kidney and bone marrow transplant. CDR3 DNA (partial): TGTGCCAGCAGCTCGGGACACCTCTCCTACGAG. Translated, it gives CASSSGHLSYE. The entire CDR3 is CASSSGHLSYEQYF.